Detailed here is one TCR beta chain. The authors ran a second PCR of roughly 7 to 11 cycles using a sample-barcoded 5' primer and a J-beta primer mix. Via MiXCR, TCRdb re-called the 5' RACE reads, giving one row per CDR3 protein. The sample holds 850,000 to 1,300,000 distinct CDR3 sequences, 40% to 55% seen once. This sample is part of a study of blood T cells in healthy people across ages. The TCR was taken from a woman aged 60-70 years in good health. Material for sequencing was blood.

CDR3 sequence: CSVSTLETAYGYTF. CDR3 bases: TGCAGCGTGTCTACTTTGGAGACAGCCTATGGCTACACCTTC. The chain has TRBV29-1 and TRBJ1-2; D might be TRBD1 (5 bases). Germline CDR1 and CDR2: SQVTM and ANQGSEA. V dropped 6 bases and J dropped 4 bases, with 18 bases sitting between them. This CDR3 has 14 residues.